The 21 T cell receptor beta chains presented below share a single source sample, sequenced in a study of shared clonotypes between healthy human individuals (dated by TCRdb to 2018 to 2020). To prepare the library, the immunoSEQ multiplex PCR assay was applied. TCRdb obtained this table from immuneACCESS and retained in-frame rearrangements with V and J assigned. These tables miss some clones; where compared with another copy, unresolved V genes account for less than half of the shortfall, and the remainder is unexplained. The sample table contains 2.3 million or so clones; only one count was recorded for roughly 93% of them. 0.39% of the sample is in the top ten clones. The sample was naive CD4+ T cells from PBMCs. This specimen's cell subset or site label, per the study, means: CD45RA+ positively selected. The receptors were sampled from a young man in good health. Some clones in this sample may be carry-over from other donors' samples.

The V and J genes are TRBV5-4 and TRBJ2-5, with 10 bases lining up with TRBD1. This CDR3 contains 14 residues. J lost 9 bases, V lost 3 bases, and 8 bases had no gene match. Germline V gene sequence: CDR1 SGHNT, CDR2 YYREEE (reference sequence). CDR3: CASSSTGGGMAQYF. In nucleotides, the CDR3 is TGTGCCAGCAGCTCGACAGGGGGCGGGATGGCCCAGTACTTC. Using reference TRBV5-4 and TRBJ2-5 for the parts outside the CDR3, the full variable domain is ETGVTQSPTHLIKTRGQQVTLRCSSQSGHNTVSWYQQALGQGPQFIFQYYREEENGRGNFPPRFSGLQFPNYSSELNVNALELDDSALYLCASSSTGGGMAQYFGPGTRLLVL.

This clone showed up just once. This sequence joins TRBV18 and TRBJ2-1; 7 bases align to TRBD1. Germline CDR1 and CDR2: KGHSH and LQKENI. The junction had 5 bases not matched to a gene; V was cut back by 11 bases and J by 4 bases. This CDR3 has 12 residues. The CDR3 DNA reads TGTGCCGGACGGGGACAGTACAATGAGCAGTTCTTC. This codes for CAGRGQYNEQFF.

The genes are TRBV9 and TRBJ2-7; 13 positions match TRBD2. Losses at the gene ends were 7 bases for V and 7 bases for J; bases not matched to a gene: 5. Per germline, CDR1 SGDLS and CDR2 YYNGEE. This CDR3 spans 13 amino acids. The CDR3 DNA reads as TGTGCCAGCGGAGGACTAGCGGGAGAAGAGCAGTACTTC. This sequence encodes CASGGLAGEEQYF. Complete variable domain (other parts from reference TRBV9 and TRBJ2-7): DSGVTQTPKHLITATGQRVTLRCSPRSGDLSVYWYQQSLDQGLQFLIQYYNGEERAKGNILERFSAQQFPDLHSELNLSSLELGDSALYFCASGGLAGEEQYFGPGTRLTVT.

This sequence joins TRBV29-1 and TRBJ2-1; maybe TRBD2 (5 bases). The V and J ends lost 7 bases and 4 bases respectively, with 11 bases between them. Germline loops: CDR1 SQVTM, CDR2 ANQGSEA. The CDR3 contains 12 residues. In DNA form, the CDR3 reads TGCAGCGCCGAGTCGGGGTACAATGAGCAGTTCTTC. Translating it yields CSAESGYNEQFF.

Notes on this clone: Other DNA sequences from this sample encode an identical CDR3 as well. CDR3 protein: CASSPDSSYNEQFF. The DNA for the CDR3 is TGTGCCAGCAGCCCCGACAGTTCCTACAATGAGCAGTTCTTC. The gene calls are TRBV11-3 and TRBJ2-1; possible D gene TRBD1, 5 bases. Germline CDR1 is SGHNT and CDR2 is YENEEA. The CDR3 runs to 14 residues. Between the trimmed V and J ends, which lost 5 bases and 1 base, there was a span of 9 bases.

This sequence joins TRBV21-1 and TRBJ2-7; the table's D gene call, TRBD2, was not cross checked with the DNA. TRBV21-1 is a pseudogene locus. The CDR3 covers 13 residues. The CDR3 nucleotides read TGTGCCAGCGAGGGGAGGGAACCCTACGAGCAGTACTTC. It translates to CASEGREPYEQYF.

CDR3: CASSPVGNTEAFF. The CDR3, as DNA: TGTGCCAGCAGTCCTGTGGGGAACACTGAAGCTTTCTTT. The rearrangement joins TRBV28 to TRBJ1-1, with D uncertain. V was cut by 5 bases and J by 1 base, with 8 bases left in between. There are 13 residues in the CDR3. CDR1 is MDHEN, CDR2 SYDVKM, per germline.

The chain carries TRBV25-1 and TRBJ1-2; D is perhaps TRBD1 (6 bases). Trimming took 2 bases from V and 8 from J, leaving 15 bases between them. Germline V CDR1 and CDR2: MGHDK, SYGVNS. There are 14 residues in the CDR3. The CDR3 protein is CASSELARGLGYTF. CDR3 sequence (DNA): TGTGCCAGCAGTGAACTGGCCAGGGGCCTCGGCTACACCTTC.

CDR3 protein: CASSPGARQPQHF. CDR3 coding DNA: TGTGCCAGCAGTCCAGGGGCACGGCAGCCCCAGCATTTT. The chain employs TRBV7-2 and TRBJ1-5; D is perhaps TRBD1 (6 bases). CDR1 is SGHTA and CDR2 is FQGNSA in the germline V gene. The CDR3 consists of 13 residues. V lost 6 bases and J lost 7, with 13 bases in between.

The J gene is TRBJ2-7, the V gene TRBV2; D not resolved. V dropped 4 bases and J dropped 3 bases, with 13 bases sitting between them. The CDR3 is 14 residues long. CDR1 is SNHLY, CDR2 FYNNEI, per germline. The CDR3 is CASSGTSFNYEQYF. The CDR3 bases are TGTGCCAGCAGTGGTACGAGTTTTAACTACGAGCAGTACTTC. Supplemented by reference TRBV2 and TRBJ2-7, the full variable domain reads EPEVTQTPSHQVTQMGQEVILRCVPISNHLYFYWYRQILGQKVEFLVSFYNNEISEKSEIFDDQFSVERPDGSNFTLKIRSTKLEDSAMYFCASSGTSFNYEQYFGPGTRLTVT.

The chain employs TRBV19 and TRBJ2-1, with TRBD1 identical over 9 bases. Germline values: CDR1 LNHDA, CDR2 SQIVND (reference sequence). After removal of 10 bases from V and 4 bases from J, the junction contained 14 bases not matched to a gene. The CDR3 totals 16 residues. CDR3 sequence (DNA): TGTGCCACACAAACTCTGGACAGGGGACGTTACAATGAGCAGTTCTTC. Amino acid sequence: CATQTLDRGRYNEQFF.

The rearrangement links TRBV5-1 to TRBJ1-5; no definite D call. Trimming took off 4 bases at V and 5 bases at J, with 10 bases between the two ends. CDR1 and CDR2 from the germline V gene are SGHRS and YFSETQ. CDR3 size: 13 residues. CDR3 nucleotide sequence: TGCGCCAGCAGCCCCCAGGTCGATCAGCCCCAGCATTTT. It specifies CASSPQVDQPQHF.

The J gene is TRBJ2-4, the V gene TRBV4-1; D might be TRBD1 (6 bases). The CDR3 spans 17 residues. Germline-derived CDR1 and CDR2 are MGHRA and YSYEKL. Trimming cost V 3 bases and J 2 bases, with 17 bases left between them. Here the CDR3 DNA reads TGCGCCAGCAGCCAGGGAGCCCAACAGGGAACCAAAAACATTCAGTACTTC. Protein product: CASSQGAQQGTKNIQYF.

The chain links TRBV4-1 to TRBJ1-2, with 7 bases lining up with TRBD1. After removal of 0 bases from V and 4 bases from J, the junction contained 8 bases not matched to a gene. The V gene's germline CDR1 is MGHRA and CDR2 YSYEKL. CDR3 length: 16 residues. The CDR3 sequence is CASSQDFQGGLYGYTF. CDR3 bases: TGCGCCAGCAGCCAAGATTTCCAGGGGGGACTCTATGGCTACACCTTC.

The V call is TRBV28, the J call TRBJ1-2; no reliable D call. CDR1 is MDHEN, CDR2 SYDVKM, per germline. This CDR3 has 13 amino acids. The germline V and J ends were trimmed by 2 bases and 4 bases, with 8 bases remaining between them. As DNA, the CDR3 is TGTGCCAGCAGTTTACTCCATCCCTATGGCTACACCTTC. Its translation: CASSLLHPYGYTF.

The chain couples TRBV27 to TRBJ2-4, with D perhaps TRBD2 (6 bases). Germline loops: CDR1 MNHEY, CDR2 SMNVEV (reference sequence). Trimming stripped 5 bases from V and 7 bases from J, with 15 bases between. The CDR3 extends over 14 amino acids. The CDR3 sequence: CASSTRRRGNIQYF. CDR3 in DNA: TGTGCCAGCAGTACCCGGCGACGGGGGAACATTCAGTACTTC.

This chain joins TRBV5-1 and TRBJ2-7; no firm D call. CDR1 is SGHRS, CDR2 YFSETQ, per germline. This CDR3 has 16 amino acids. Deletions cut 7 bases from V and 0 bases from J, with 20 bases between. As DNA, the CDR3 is TGCGCCAGCGCAGTTATAGGGCGAAGGAGCTCCTACGAGCAGTACTTC. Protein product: CASAVIGRRSSYEQYF.

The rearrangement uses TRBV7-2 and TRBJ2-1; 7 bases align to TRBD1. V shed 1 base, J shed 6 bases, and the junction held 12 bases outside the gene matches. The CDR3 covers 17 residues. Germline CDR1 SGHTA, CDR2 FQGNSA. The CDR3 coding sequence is TGTGCCAGCAGCTTAGTGTCAACAGGGGCTTACCGCAATGAGCAGTTCTTC. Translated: CASSLVSTGAYRNEQFF.

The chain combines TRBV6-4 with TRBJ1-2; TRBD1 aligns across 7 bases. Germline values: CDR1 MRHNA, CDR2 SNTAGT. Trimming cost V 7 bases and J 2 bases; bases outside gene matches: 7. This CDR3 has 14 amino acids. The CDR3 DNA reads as TGTGCCAGCAAACTAGAGACAGGGAACTATGGCTACACCTTC. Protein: CASKLETGNYGYTF.

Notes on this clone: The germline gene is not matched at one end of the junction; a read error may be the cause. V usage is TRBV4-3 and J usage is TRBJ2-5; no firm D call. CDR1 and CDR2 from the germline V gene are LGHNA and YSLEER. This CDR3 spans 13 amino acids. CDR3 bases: TGCGCCAGCAGCCAAGAGTTAGAAGAGAGCCAGTACTTC. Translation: CASSQELEESQYF.

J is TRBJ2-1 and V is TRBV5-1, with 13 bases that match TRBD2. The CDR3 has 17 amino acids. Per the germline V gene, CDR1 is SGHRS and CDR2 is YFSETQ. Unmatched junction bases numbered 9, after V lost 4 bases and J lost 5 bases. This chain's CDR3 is CASSVLPGLAGNNEQFF. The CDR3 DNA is TGCGCCAGCAGCGTCCTACCGGGACTAGCGGGAAACAATGAGCAGTTCTTC. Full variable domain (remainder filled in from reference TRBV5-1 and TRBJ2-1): KAGVTQTPRYLIKTRGQQVTLSCSPISGHRSVSWYQQTPGQGLQFLFEYFSETQRNKGNFPGRFSGRQFSNSRSEMNVSTLELGDSALYLCASSVLPGLAGNNEQFFGPGTRLTVL.